The entry that follows covers one T cell receptor (beta chain) sequence. Its target is unknown. The CDR3 has 16 residues. V dropped 1 base and J dropped 2 bases, with 12 bases sitting between them. Germline V gene data show CDR1 as MGHDK and CDR2 as SYGVNS. Single viable CD3+CD4+CD8-CD45RO+ cells were sorted as the memory CD4+ T cells. Serostatus was set by detecting CMV pp150, pp28, p38, p52 IgG. These data are taken from a study of memory CD4+ T cells and cytomegalovirus serostatus. Study outcomes and limitations: Each of approximately 69 CMV-associated TCRbeta sequences occurred in one to five individuals.

The data were produced by immunoSEQ multiplex PCR, yet TCRdb's version contains in-frame clones alone and is incomplete. In the table there are tens of thousands of clones, about 78% of which are singletons. The receptor was isolated from an adult in good health and CMV-seropositive. The chain combines TRBV25-1 with TRBJ2-1; the D gene is possibly TRBD2 (6 bases). Sample: memory CD4+ T cells from blood. CDR3 sequence reads: CASSELTGETYNEQFF. The CDR3 DNA reads as TGTGCCAGCAGTGAATTGACGGGAGAGACCTACAATGAGCAGTTCTTC. The complete variable domain, with remaining parts taken from reference TRBV25-1 and TRBJ2-1, reads EADIYQTPRYLVIGTGKKITLECSQTMGHDKMYWYQQDPGMELHLIHYSYGVNSTEKGDLSSESTVSRIRTEHFPLTLESARPSHTSQYLCASSELTGETYNEQFFGPGTRLTVL.